The 9 T cell receptor beta chains presented below share a single source sample, sequenced in a study of cytotoxic CD8 clonotypes in ibrutinib-treated CLL. Assay used: immunoSEQ multiplex PCR; TCRdb lists only in-frame clones, some missing. The table lists about 140,000 clones, approximately 80% of them singletons. Specimen: PBMCs, collected after 36 months of ibrutinib treatment. The receptor source for this set is a human donor with chronic lymphocytic leukemia.

V usage is TRBV30 and J usage is TRBJ1-6; TRBD1 might be the D (6 bases). V was shortened by 3 bases and J by 6 bases, with 15 bases between the two germline ends. Germline CDR1 GTSNPN, CDR2 SVGIG (reference sequence). This CDR3 has 15 amino acids. The CDR3 nucleotides read TGTGCCTGGAGCCGAAGGGGGGGCGGTAATTCACCCCTCCACTTT. As protein: CAWSRRGGGNSPLHF.

The V call is TRBV5-4, the J call TRBJ1-2; D gene ambiguous. The V end was cut by 6 bases, the J end by 7 bases, with 19 bases between. CDR1 and CDR2 from the germline V gene are SGHNT and YYREEE (reference sequence). The length of the CDR3 is 14 residues. The CDR3 protein is CASTSTPAWPGYTF. The CDR3 DNA sequence: TGTGCCAGCACCTCAACTCCGGCGTGGCCTGGCTACACCTTC.

The chain employs TRBV28 and TRBJ1-5; D is uncertain. CDR3 length equals 15 residues. Germline assignment: CDR1 MDHEN and CDR2 SYDVKM. Trimming cost V 1 base and J 1 base, with 8 bases left between them. This CDR3 reads CASSLFQTSNQPQHF. As DNA, the CDR3 is TGTGCCAGCAGTTTATTCCAGACCAGCAATCAGCCCCAGCATTTT.

The CDR3 bases are TGTGCCAGCAGCCCCCGGGTCGGCTACGAGCAGTACTTC. It codes for CASSPRVGYEQYF. The V gene is TRBV11-2, the J gene TRBJ2-7; D not certain. CDR1 SGHAT and CDR2 FQNNGV come from the germline V gene. This CDR3 region has 13 residues. Trimming pared 5 bases from V and 3 bases from J, leaving 11 bases between.

To note about this clone: The sample holds other DNA sequences that translate to the same CDR3. The rearrangement uses TRBV5-1 and TRBJ2-2, with 8 nucleotides matching TRBD1. The germline V gene encodes CDR1 SGHRS and CDR2 YFSETQ. J gave up 0 bases and V 3 bases, and 1 base lay outside the gene matches. The CDR3 runs to 15 residues. Written as DNA, the CDR3 is TGCGCCAGCAGCTGGGGACAGGCGAACACCGGGGAGCTGTTTTTT. Protein product: CASSWGQANTGELFF.

V gene TRBV25-1 combines with J gene TRBJ2-7; D is unclear. Trimming took off 2 bases at V and 3 bases at J, with 8 bases between the two ends. From germline, CDR1 is MGHDK and CDR2 SYGVNS. CDR3 length: 13 amino acids. The CDR3: CASSENTDYEQYF. CDR3 nucleotide sequence: TGTGCCAGCAGTGAAAATACGGACTACGAGCAGTACTTC.

The V gene is TRBV5-4, the J gene TRBJ1-2, with D possibly TRBD1 on 5 matching bases. With 6 bases removed from V and 6 bases from J, the gap between germline ends came to 12 bases. Germline assignment: CDR1 SGHNT and CDR2 YYREEE (reference sequence). This CDR3 comprises 12 residues. This CDR3 is CASTHQGDGYTF. In nucleotides, the CDR3 is TGTGCCAGCACCCACCAGGGCGATGGCTACACCTTC.

V gene TRBV29-1 combines with J gene TRBJ2-3, with 10 bases fitting TRBD1. The CDR3 is 14 amino acids. CDR1 and CDR2 from the germline V gene are SQVTM and ANQGSEA. The V and J ends lost 4 bases and 3 bases, in that order; junction bases with no gene match: 4. The CDR3 nucleotides read TGCAGCGTTGTCGGGGACAGGGGAACAGATACGCAGTATTTT. Protein: CSVVGDRGTDTQYF.

The chain combines TRBV6-5 with TRBJ2-7, with D maybe TRBD1 (6 bases). Trimming cost V 7 bases and J 3 bases, with 13 bases left between them. The CDR3 is 13 amino acids. From germline, CDR1 is MNHEY and CDR2 SVGAGI. The CDR3 nucleotides read TGTGCCAGCACCAGGACAGAAAGCTACGAGCAGTACTTC. Its translation is CASTRTESYEQYF.